The following is a T cell receptor beta chain sequence with its context. This clonotype was seen many times. It has no known antigen specificity. Base qualities are not at hand, and no much larger clone is one base apart. The record originates from a study of CD8+CD57+ T cells in acquired aplastic anemia (dated by TCRdb to the late 2010s). For context, the study as a whole: On average, sorted CD4+ and CD8+ cells yielded around 3.5 ug of extracted DNA, with a range of roughly 0.18 to 30 ug.

In this study, sorted CD4+ and CD8+ T cells from the blood of healthy subjects and of severe aplastic anemia patients had their TCR repertoires deep-sequenced. Ficoll-Paque density gradient centrifugation was used to isolate peripheral blood mononuclear cells. CD4+ and CD8+ T cells were sorted by FACS or magnetic beads before DNA extraction. Points the paper makes about the study in general: Patients and healthy controls showed no significant difference in CD8+ Simpson's diversity (P=0.060). Although roughly 29 CD8+ CDR3 sequences were shared by patients and controls, these sequences appeared highly expressed in patients and within the immunodominant clones of patients.

CDR1 and CDR2 were assigned from the germline V gene (reference sequence) as SEHNR and FQNEAQ. V loses 6 bases of germline sequence and J loses 6 bases, and the interval between the two ends is 9 bases. Measured from the cysteine to the phenylalanine, the CDR3 is 12 residues long. Only the CDR3 portion is preserved as DNA: 36 bases, with reading frame beginning at the first base. Genomic DNA served as template for TCR beta VDJ combination and CDR3 sequence profiling. TCR repertoire sequencing was run on an Illumina HiSeq 2000. From the authors' description of their analysis: TRBV/TRBJ rearrangement plots, CDR3 size and DJ length profiles, and Simpson's diversity index were used to evaluate the repertoires. Whichever DNA sequence was most abundant in the deep sequencing data was defined as the immunodominant clone. CDR3 amino acid sequences were screened for sharing across subjects and compared with published repertoires and the VDJdb database. TCRdb handled the public reads itself, with Q25 trimming in fastp and clone calling in MiXCR, and kept productive beta chains. When rows share a CDR3 protein, they turn into one entry using the most common DNA and genes. V and J calls and clone size were set by TCRdb, not the authors. The sample table holds 250,000 to 350,000 distinct CDR3 sequences, of which 55% to 60% were seen once. Together, the top ten hold approximately 8.2% of the sample.

The material sequenced was sorted CD4+, CD8+, or CD8+CD57+ T cells (not recorded which) from PBMCs. This sequence uses TRBV7-9 and TRBJ2-4; the D gene remains uncertain. The clonotype was recovered from a human donor with severe aplastic anemia or a healthy control (not recorded which). The nucleotide sequence reads as follows: TGTGCCAGCAGTCACGACCTAAACATTCAGTACTTC. Translated, it gives CASSHDLNIQYF.